Listed below are T cell receptor beta chains from one sample, sequenced in a study of identical twins. TCRdb re-called the 5' RACE reads through MiXCR, storing one row per CDR3 protein. The profile shows around 1.7 million distinct CDR3 sequences, around 29% of them singletons. Material for sequencing was cord blood. The source of these receptors is a newborn girl in good health. The CDR3 runs from the conserved cysteine through the conserved F or W. Fields, in order: J gene, V gene, D gene, clone size, CDR3 protein, CDR3 DNA. A D gene is named only where the DNA matches it firmly. Expanded clones are given a class, and other clones once, few, many or no size at all.

TRBJ2-4 TRBV7-2 . . CASSLWKGNKNIQYF TGTGCCAGCAGCTTATGGAAGGGGAACAAAAACATTCAGTACTTC
TRBJ2-5 TRBV27 TRBD2 . CASSSPLAGGPYEQYF TGTGCCAGCAGTTCCCCCCTAGCGGGGGGGCCCTATGAGCAGTACTTC
TRBJ1-5 TRBV29-1 . few CSVLEGGNQPQHF TGCAGCGTCCTCGAGGGCGGCAATCAGCCCCAGCATTTT
TRBJ2-2 TRBV10-1 . few CASRVEPNTGELFF TGCGCCAGCAGAGTCGAGCCGAACACCGGGGAGCTGTTTTTT
TRBJ1-5 TRBV20-1 . once CSARDGGAGPQHF TGCAGTGCTAGGGATGGGGGCGCCGGGCCCCAGCATTTT
TRBJ2-7 TRBV28 TRBD2 . CASSPLAGEPEQYF TGTGCCAGCAGTCCACTAGCGGGGGAGCCCGAGCAGTACTTC
TRBJ2-1 TRBV20-1 . . CSARDQWPGAYNEQFF TGCAGTGCTAGAGATCAATGGCCAGGGGCATACAATGAGCAGTTCTTC
TRBJ2-6 TRBV7-6 . . CASSFGVTLGPGANVLTF TGTGCCAGCAGCTTCGGTGTCACCCTGGGTCCTGGGGCCAACGTCCTGACTTTC
TRBJ2-7 TRBV2 . few CASLRRGGYEQYF TGTGCCAGCTTGCGACGGGGTGGGTACGAGCAGTACTTC
TRBJ2-7 TRBV7-2 . . CVSSHRTGTPPEQYF TGTGTCAGCAGTCATCGAACCGGGACTCCCCCGGAGCAGTACTTC
TRBJ2-5 TRBV6-1 TRBD2 few CASSELAGGGNNEQYF TGTGCCAGCAGTGAACTGGCGGGAGGGGGGAACAATGAGCAGTACTTC
TRBJ2-7 TRBV27 TRBD2 . CASSSRSSGSSYEQYF TGTGCCAGCAGTAGTCGATCTAGCGGGAGCTCCTACGAGCAGTACTTC
TRBJ1-5 TRBV13 TRBD1 . CASSRGQINQPQHF TGTGCCAGCAGCCGGGGACAGATCAATCAGCCCCAGCATTTT
TRBJ2-1 TRBV12-3/TRBV12-4 TRBD2 . CASSWRLAGGRFF TGTGCCAGCAGTTGGCGTCTAGCGGGGGGTCGGTTCTTC
TRBJ2-1 TRBV4-2 TRBD2 . CASSQVGLAGGQVLNEQFF TGTGCCAGCAGCCAAGTGGGCCTAGCGGGGGGGCAAGTGTTAAATGAGCAGTTCTTC
TRBJ2-5 TRBV20-1 TRBD2 few CSARRGAGGQETQYF TGCAGTGCTAGGAGGGGGGCGGGGGGCCAAGAGACCCAGTACTTC
TRBJ2-5 TRBV3-1 . few CASSQERLARETQYF TGTGCCAGCAGCCAAGAGAGGCTAGCGAGGGAGACCCAGTACTTC
TRBJ1-4 TRBV29-1 . many CSVEVFNEKLFF TGCAGCGTTGAGGTGTTCAATGAAAAACTGTTTTTT
TRBJ1-5 TRBV10-3 . few CAISENRGQPQHF TGTGCCATCAGTGAGAATCGGGGGCAGCCCCAGCATTTT
TRBJ1-2 TRBV20-1 . . CSARPGTLNYGYTF TGCAGTGCTAGACCCGGGACACTTAACTATGGCTACACCTTC
TRBJ2-1 TRBV20-1 TRBD2 . CSASPMGLAENNEQFF TGCAGTGCTAGCCCCATGGGACTAGCTGAGAACAATGAGCAGTTCTTC
TRBJ2-3 TRBV6-6 . once CAGSYSRGANPYF TGTGCCGGCAGCTACTCGAGGGGGGCGAACCCGTATTTT
TRBJ1-2 TRBV20-1 . few CSAQDTSKYGYTF TGCAGTGCTCAAGACACGTCGAAGTATGGCTACACCTTC
TRBJ2-2 TRBV20-1 TRBD2 . CSAQGLAGVEELFF TGCAGTGCTCAGGGACTAGCGGGAGTGGAGGAGCTGTTTTTT
TRBJ2-7 TRBV2 . . CASSELASSYEQYF TGTGCCAGCAGTGAACTAGCGAGCTCCTACGAGCAGTACTTC
TRBJ2-5 TRBV7-8 TRBD1 . CASSLVNRGETQYF TGTGCCAGCAGCTTAGTTAACAGGGGAGAGACCCAGTACTTC
TRBJ1-2 TRBV20-1 TRBD1 . CSASLGQGAAGYTF TGCAGTGCTTCTCTGGGACAGGGGGCGGCTGGCTACACCTTC
TRBJ1-2 TRBV15 . few CATSMGGLYGYTF TGTGCCACCAGCATGGGCGGACTCTATGGCTACACCTTC
TRBJ2-2 TRBV13 . few CASSLTGYNTGELFF TGTGCCAGCAGCTTAACCGGCTATAACACCGGGGAGCTGTTTTTT
TRBJ1-4 TRBV12-3/TRBV12-4 TRBD1 few CASTDPGGDEKLFF TGTGCCAGCACCGACCCAGGGGGGGATGAAAAACTGTTTTTT
TRBJ2-1 TRBV2 TRBD1 few CASKGQGAIYNEQFF TGTGCCAGCAAGGGACAGGGGGCCATCTACAATGAGCAGTTCTTC
TRBJ2-1 TRBV4-1 . . CASSQENFYNEQFF TGCGCCAGCAGCCAAGAAAACTTCTACAATGAGCAGTTCTTC
TRBJ1-5 TRBV18 . . CASLEGSNQPQHF TGTGCCAGCTTAGAAGGGAGCAATCAGCCCCAGCATTTT
TRBJ1-5 TRBV20-1 . . CSARDQGAYSNQPQRF TGCAGTGCTAGAGATCAAGGGGCCTATAGCAATCAGCCCCAGCGTTTT
TRBJ1-2 TRBV20-1 . few CSARETRLSYTF TGCAGTGCTAGGGAGACACGCTTGAGCTACACCTTC
TRBJ2-3 TRBV18 TRBD2 . CASSPSGLAGVRDTQYF TGTGCCAGCTCACCATCTGGACTAGCGGGAGTCCGTGATACGCAGTATTTT
TRBJ2-1 TRBV29-1 . . CSVGGARANEQFF TGCAGCGTTGGAGGGGCTCGGGCAAATGAGCAGTTCTTC
TRBJ2-3 TRBV10-3 TRBD2 few CAISESGRATDTQYF TGTGCCATCAGTGAGAGCGGGAGGGCCACAGATACGCAGTATTTT
TRBJ2-1 TRBV2 TRBD2 . CASRLAGGAYNEQFF TGTGCCAGCCGACTAGCGGGAGGGGCCTACAATGAGCAGTTCTTC
TRBJ1-3 TRBV10-3 . . CAIRGLSGNTIYF TGTGCCATCAGGGGTCTCTCTGGAAACACCATATATTTT
TRBJ2-1 TRBV15 TRBD2 . CATSRDLQTSGSRNEQFF TGTGCCACCAGCAGAGACCTCCAGACTAGCGGGAGTAGGAATGAGCAGTTCTTC
TRBJ2-1 TRBV4-2 . . CASSQGWGSYNEQFF TGTGCCAGCAGCCAAGGGTGGGGGTCCTACAATGAGCAGTTCTTC